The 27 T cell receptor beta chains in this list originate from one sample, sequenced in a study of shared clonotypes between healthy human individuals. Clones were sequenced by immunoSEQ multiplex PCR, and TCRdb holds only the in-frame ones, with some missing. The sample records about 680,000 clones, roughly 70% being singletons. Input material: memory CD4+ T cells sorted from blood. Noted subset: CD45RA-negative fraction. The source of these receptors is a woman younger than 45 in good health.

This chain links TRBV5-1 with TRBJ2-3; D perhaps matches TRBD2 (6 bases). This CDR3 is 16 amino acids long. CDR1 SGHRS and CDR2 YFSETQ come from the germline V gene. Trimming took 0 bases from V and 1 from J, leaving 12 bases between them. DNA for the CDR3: TGCGCCAGCAGCTTGGCCAGGCGGGGCGGCACAGATACGCAGTATTTT. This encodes CASSLARRGGTDTQYF.

DNA for the CDR3: TGTGCCAGCATCCAGGGGCGGAACACTGAAGCTTTCTTT. Translating it yields CASIQGRNTEAFF. V gene TRBV28 combines with J gene TRBJ1-1; possibly TRBD1 for D (6 bases). V was pared by 7 bases and J by 1 base, with 10 bases between. CDR1 is MDHEN and CDR2 is SYDVKM in the germline V gene. The CDR3 is made up of 13 amino acids.

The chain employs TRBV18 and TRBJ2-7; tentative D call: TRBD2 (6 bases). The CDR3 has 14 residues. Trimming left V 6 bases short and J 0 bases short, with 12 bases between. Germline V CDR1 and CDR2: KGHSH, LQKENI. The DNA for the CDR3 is TGTGCCAGCTCTCCGGGACTTTCCTCCTACGAGCAGTACTTC. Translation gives CASSPGLSSYEQYF.

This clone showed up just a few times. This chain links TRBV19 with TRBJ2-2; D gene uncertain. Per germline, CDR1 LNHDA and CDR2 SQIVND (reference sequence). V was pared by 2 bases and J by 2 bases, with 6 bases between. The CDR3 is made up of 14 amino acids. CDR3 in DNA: TGTGCCAGTAGTATAATCGTTAACACCGGGGAGCTGTTTTTT. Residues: CASSIIVNTGELFF.

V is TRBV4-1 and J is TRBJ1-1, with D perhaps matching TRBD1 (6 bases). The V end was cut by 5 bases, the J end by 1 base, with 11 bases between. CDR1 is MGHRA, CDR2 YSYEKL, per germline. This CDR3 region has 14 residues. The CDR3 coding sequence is TGCGCCAGCAGCTTGGACAGATGGAACACTGAAGCTTTCTTT. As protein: CASSLDRWNTEAFF.

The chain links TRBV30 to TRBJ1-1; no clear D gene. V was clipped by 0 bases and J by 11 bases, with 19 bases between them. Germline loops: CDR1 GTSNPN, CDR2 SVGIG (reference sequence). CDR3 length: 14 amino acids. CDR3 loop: CAWSVEVAGPLAFF. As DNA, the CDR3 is TGTGCCTGGAGTGTAGAGGTGGCTGGGCCCCTGGCTTTCTTT.

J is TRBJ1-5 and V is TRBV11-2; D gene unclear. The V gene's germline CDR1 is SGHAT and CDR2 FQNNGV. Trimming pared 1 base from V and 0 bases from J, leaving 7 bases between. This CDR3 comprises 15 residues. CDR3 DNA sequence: TGTGCCAGCAGCTTAGGTTCAGATAGCAATCAGCCCCAGCATTTT. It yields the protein CASSLGSDSNQPQHF.

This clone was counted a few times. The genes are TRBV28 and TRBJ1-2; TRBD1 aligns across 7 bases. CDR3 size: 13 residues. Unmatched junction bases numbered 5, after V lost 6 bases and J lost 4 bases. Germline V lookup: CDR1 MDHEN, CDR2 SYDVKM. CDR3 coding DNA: TGTGCCAGCAGATCTGGGACAGTCTATGGCTACACCTTC. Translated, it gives CASRSGTVYGYTF.

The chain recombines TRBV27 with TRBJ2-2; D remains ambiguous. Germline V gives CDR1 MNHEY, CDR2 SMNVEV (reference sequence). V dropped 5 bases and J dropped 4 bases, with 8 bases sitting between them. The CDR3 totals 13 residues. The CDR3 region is CASSPRPTGELFF. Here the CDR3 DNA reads TGTGCCAGCAGTCCGAGACCCACCGGGGAGCTGTTTTTT.

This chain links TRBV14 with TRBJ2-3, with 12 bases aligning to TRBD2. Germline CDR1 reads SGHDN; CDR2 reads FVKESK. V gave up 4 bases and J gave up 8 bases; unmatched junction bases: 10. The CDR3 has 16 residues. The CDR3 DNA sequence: TGTGCCAGCAGCCGGGGACTAGCGGGCCCTGGGGCTACGCAGTATTTT. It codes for CASSRGLAGPGATQYF.

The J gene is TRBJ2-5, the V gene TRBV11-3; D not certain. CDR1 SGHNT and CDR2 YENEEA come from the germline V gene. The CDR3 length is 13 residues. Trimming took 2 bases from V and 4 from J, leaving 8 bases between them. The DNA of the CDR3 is TGTGCCAGCAGCTTAAGGCCGGGAGAGACCCAGTACTTC. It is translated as CASSLRPGETQYF.

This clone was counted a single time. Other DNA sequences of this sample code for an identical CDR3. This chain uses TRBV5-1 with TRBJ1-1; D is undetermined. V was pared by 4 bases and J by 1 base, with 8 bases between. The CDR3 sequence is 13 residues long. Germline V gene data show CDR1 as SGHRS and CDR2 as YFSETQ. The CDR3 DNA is TGCGCCAGCAGCGAGGGAGAGAACACTGAAGCTTTCTTT. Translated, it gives CASSEGENTEAFF.

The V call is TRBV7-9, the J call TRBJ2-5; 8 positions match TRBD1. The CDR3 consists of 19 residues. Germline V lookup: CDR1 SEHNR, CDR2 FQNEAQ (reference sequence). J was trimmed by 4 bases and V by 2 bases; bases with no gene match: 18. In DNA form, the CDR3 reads TGTGCCAGCAGCTTAATTCGGACAGGGTGGCGACTACAGATAGAGACCCAGTACTTC. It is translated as CASSLIRTGWRLQIETQYF.

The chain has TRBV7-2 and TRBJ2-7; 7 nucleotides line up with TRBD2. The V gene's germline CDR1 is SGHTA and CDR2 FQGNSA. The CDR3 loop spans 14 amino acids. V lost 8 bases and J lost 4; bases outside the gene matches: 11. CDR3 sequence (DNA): TGTGCCAGCTTTAAACAGCGGGATAATTACGAGCAGTACTTC. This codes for CASFKQRDNYEQYF.

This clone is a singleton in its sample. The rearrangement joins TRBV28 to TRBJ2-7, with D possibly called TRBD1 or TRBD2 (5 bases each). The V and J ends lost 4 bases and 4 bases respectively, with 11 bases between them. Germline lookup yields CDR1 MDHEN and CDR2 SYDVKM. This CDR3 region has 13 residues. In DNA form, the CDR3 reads TGTGCCAGCAGTTGGGGGACCCGTTACGAGCAGTACTTC. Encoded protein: CASSWGTRYEQYF.

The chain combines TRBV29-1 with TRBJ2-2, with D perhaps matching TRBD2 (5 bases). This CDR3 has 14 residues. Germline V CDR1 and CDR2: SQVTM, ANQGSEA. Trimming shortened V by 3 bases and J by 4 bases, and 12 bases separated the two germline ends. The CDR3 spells CSVDSGSPTGELFF. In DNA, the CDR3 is TGCAGCGTTGATTCGGGGTCTCCCACCGGGGAGCTGTTTTTT.

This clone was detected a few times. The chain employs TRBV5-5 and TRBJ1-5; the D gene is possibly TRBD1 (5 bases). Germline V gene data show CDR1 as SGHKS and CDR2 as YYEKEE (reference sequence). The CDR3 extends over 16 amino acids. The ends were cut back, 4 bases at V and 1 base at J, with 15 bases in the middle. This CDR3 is CASSLNLRDSNQPQHF. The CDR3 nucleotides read TGTGCCAGCAGCCTCAACCTTAGGGACAGCAATCAGCCCCAGCATTTT.

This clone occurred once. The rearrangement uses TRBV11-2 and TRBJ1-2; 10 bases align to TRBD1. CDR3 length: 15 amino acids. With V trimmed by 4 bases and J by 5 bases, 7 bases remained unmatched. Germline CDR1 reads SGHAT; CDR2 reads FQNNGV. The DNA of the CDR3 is TGTGCCAGCAGCTCGACAGGGGGCTTCCTATATGGCTACACCTTC. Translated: CASSSTGGFLYGYTF.

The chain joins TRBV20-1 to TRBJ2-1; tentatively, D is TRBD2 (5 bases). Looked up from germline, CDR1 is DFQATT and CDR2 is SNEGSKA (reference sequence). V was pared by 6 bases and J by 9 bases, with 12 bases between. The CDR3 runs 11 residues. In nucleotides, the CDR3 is TGCAGTGCCGACCGGGATGTTGAGCAGTTCTTC. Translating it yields CSADRDVEQFF.

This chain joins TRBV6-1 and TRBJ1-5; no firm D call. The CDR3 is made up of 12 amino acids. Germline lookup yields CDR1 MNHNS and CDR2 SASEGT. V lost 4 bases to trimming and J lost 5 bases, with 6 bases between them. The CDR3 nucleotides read TGTGCCAGCAGTGGGTGGGATCAGCCCCAGCATTTT. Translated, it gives CASSGWDQPQHF.

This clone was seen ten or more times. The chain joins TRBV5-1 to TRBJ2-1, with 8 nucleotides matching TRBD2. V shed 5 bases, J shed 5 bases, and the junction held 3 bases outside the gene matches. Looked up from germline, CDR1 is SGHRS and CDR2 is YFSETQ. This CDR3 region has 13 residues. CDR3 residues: CASRSGSNNEQFF. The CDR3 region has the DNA TGCGCCAGCAGGAGCGGGAGCAACAATGAGCAGTTCTTC.

The CDR3 bases are TGTGCCAGCAGCTTAGTTTGGGAAGACATTCAGTACTTC. Protein: CASSLVWEDIQYF. V gene TRBV7-2 combines with J gene TRBJ2-4; the D is unclear. From germline, CDR1 is SGHTA and CDR2 FQGNSA. V was cut by 1 base and J by 8 bases, with 9 bases left in between. The length of the CDR3 is 13 residues.

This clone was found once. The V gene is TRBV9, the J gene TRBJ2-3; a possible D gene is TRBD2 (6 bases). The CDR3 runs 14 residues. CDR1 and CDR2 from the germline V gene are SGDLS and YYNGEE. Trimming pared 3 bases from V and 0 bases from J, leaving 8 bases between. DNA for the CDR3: TGTGCCAGCAGCGGAGGGACTAGCACAGATACGCAGTATTTT. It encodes CASSGGTSTDTQYF.

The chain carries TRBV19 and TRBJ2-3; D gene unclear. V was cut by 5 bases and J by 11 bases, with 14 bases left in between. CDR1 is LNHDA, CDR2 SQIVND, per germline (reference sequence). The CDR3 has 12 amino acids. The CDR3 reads CASSLTRGMQYF. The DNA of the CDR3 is TGTGCCAGTAGTCTAACCCGCGGTATGCAGTATTTT.

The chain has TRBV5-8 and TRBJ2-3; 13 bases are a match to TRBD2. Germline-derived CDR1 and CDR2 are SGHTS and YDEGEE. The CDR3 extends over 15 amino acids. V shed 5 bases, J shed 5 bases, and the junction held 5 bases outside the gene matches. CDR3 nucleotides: TGTGCCAGCAGACTAGCGGGAGGGCCGTTAGATACGCAGTATTTT. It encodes CASRLAGGPLDTQYF.

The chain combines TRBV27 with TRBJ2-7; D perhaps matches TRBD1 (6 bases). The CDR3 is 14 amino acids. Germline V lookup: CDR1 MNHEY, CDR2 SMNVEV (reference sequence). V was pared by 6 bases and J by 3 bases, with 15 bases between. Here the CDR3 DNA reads TGTGCCAGCAGAGACCCCCAGGGGATCTACGAGCAGTACTTC. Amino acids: CASRDPQGIYEQYF.

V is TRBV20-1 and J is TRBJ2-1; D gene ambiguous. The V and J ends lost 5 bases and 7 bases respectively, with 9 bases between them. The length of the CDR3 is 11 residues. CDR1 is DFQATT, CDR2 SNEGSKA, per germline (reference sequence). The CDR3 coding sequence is TGCAGTGCTTCCCCCTGGAATGAGCAGTTCTTC. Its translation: CSASPWNEQFF.